This T cell receptor beta chain was recovered during a study of tumor and adjacent non-tumor tissue in lung cancer. With regard to this clonotype: Its antigen remains unidentified. At one end the junction does not follow the germline gene, possibly because of a read error.

Study-wide points: In normal lung, the top 100 clones were significantly more dominant than in tumor. TCR diversity was significantly greater in tumor than normal lung tissue.

Three rounds of nested PCR, following a modified ARM-PCR protocol, produced the TCRbeta library. TCRdb itself ran the multiplex PCR reads through MiXCR, one entry per CDR3 protein. The sample carries approximately 110,000 distinct CDR3 sequences, 75% recorded once. CDR1 is MDHEN and CDR2 is SYDVKM in the germline V gene. The CDR3 has 16 residues. RNA was extracted from bulk tissue without any cell sorting. The receptor's source is an older woman with non-small cell lung cancer. The sample was lung tumor tissue. V is TRBV28 and J is TRBJ2-4, with D possibly being TRBD1 (5 bases). CDR3 residues: CAIKADSHLVKNIQHF. The CDR3 region has the DNA TGTGCCATCAAAGCTGACAGCCACCTAGTCAAAAACATTCAGCACTTC.